This is a list of T cell receptor beta chains from one sample in a study of blood T cells in healthy people across ages. TCRdb called the 5' RACE reads again in MiXCR, with one record for every CDR3 protein. The sample has fewer than 1.5 million distinct CDR3 sequences; approximately 38% are singletons. Sequenced sample: blood. The receptors shown here come from a woman under 30 in good health. Both conserved end residues are part of each CDR3. A D gene is named only where the DNA matches it firmly. Clone size, where shown, is once, few, many, or a class for clones that have expanded.

>TRBV9|TRBJ2-7|NA|NA
CASSAQGSPTYEQYF
TGTGCCAGCAGCGCGCAGGGGTCCCCTACCTACGAGCAGTACTTC
>TRBV3-1|TRBJ2-1|NA|TRBD1
CASSPLRQGNYNEQFF
TGTGCCAGCAGCCCGCTAAGACAGGGTAACTACAATGAGCAGTTCTTC
>TRBV25-1|TRBJ2-5|NA|TRBD2
CASSELWAGAPKTQYF
TGTGCCAGCAGTGAATTATGGGCGGGAGCTCCAAAGACCCAGTACTTC
>TRBV11-2|TRBJ2-6|NA|NA
CASSLVSRSSGANVLTF
TGTGCCAGCAGCTTAGTGTCTCGATCATCTGGGGCCAACGTCCTGACTTTC
>TRBV4-2|TRBJ2-1|NA|NA
CASSPLGQQETQFF
TGTGCCAGCAGCCCTCTCGGGCAGCAAGAGACCCAGTTCTTC
>TRBV10-3|TRBJ2-3|NA|TRBD2
CAISDGLAGSTDTQYF
TGTGCCATCAGTGATGGTCTAGCGGGGAGCACAGATACGCAGTATTTT
>TRBV5-1|TRBJ1-2|NA|NA
CASSQDGLRGYTF
TGCGCCAGCAGCCAGGACGGCCTGAGGGGCTACACCTTC
>TRBV12-3/TRBV12-4|TRBJ1-2|few|NA
CASSPGGGTTTTNYGYTF
TGTGCCAGCAGCCCCGGGGGCGGGACAACCACTACTAACTATGGCTACACCTTC
>TRBV10-3|TRBJ2-2|NA|TRBD2
CAISERTSGSTGELFF
TGTGCCATCAGTGAACGTACTAGCGGAAGCACCGGGGAGCTGTTTTTT
>TRBV3-1|TRBJ1-5|NA|NA
CASSQAGRGQPQHF
TGTGCCAGCAGCCAGGCAGGGAGAGGGCAGCCCCAGCATTTT
>TRBV2|TRBJ2-7|few|NA
CASTNPAGYYEQYF
TGTGCCAGCACGAATCCGGCGGGCTACTACGAGCAGTACTTC
>TRBV3-1|TRBJ2-3|few|NA
CASSQFNTQYF
TGTGCCAGCAGCCAATTCAATACGCAGTATTTT
>TRBV7-2|TRBJ2-1|NA|TRBD2
CASTPAGTRGYNEQFF
TGTGCCAGCACCCCAGCAGGGACTAGGGGCTACAATGAGCAGTTCTTC
>TRBV7-2|TRBJ2-1|few|NA
CASSQIVAVISYNEQFF
TGTGCCAGCAGCCAAATCGTGGCGGTTATATCCTACAATGAGCAGTTCTTC
>TRBV15|TRBJ2-7|few|NA
CATSELGSRGLNEQYF
TGTGCCACCAGCGAACTTGGGTCGAGGGGGTTGAACGAGCAGTACTTC
>TRBV25-1|TRBJ1-4|NA|NA
CASGYGTGRNEKLFF
TGTGCCAGTGGATACGGGACGGGTAGGAATGAAAAACTGTTTTTT
>TRBV12-5|TRBJ2-1|NA|TRBD2
CASGSWGLAGGDSYNEQFF
TGTGCTAGTGGCTCTTGGGGACTAGCGGGGGGGGACTCCTACAATGAGCAGTTCTTC
>TRBV24-1|TRBJ2-4|NA|NA
CATGPGEGAFTKNIQYF
TGTGCCACCGGCCCCGGAGAAGGGGCTTTTACCAAAAACATTCAGTACTTC
>TRBV12-3/TRBV12-4|TRBJ2-3|NA|TRBD1
CASSPGQGAADTQYF
TGTGCCAGCAGTCCCGGACAGGGGGCCGCAGATACGCAGTATTTT
>TRBV6-1|TRBJ1-4|NA|NA
CASSDPRQSEKLFF
TGTGCCAGCAGCGATCCCCGACAGTCTGAAAAACTGTTTTTT
>TRBV30|TRBJ2-3|NA|TRBD2
CAWSLAGRTDTQYF
TGTGCCTGGTCACTAGCGGGGAGGACAGATACGCAGTATTTT
>TRBV10-2|TRBJ2-2|NA|NA
CASRTATDRTGELFF
TGCGCCAGCAGAACTGCAACGGATCGGACCGGGGAGCTGTTTTTT
>TRBV20-1|TRBJ1-2|NA|TRBD1
CSASHPRTGGIYGYTF
TGCAGTGCTAGTCACCCACGGACAGGGGGCATCTATGGCTACACCTTC
>TRBV10-2|TRBJ1-1|NA|NA
CATLQVNTEAFF
TGCGCCACCCTACAGGTGAACACTGAAGCTTTCTTT
>TRBV20-1|TRBJ1-2|NA|NA
CSASFGQNYGYTF
TGCAGTGCTAGTTTCGGTCAGAACTATGGCTACACCTTC
>TRBV6-5|TRBJ2-7|NA|NA
CASSYGIPYEQYF
TGTGCCAGCAGTTACGGGATCCCCTACGAGCAGTACTTC